These 28 T cell receptor beta chains were all obtained from the same sample, sequenced in a study of shared clonotypes between healthy human individuals. Sequenced by immunoSEQ multiplex PCR; TCRdb stores in-frame clones only, minus some. The data show some 500,000 clones, with approximately 77% seen just once and 9.5% to 15% held by the top ten. Sequences were obtained from PBMCs. These receptors all stem from a woman in her thirties or forties in good health. Some clones in this sample may be carry-over from other donors' samples.

V is TRBV5-1 and J is TRBJ2-5, with no clear D. From germline, CDR1 is SGHRS and CDR2 YFSETQ. Trimming took 0 bases from V and 4 from J, leaving 10 bases between them. This CDR3 comprises 14 residues. CDR3 bases: TGCGCCAGCAGCTTGGCCTCTCGACCAGAGACCCAGTACTTC. Encoded protein: CASSLASRPETQYF.

The V gene is TRBV27, the J gene TRBJ2-3, with TRBD2 identical over 12 bases. Germline V lookup: CDR1 MNHEY, CDR2 SMNVEV (reference sequence). CDR3 size: 16 residues. Germline trimming cut 6 bases from V and 1 base from J; bases unmatched to any gene: 5. The CDR3 sequence is CASSRRTSGGTDTQYF. The CDR3 bases are TGTGCCAGCAGCCGACGGACTAGCGGGGGCACAGATACGCAGTATTTT.

The genes are TRBV28 and TRBJ2-5, with a weak D call TRBD1 (6 bases). V was shortened by 5 bases and J by 2 bases, with 12 bases between the two germline ends. The CDR3 covers 14 residues. Germline assignment: CDR1 MDHEN and CDR2 SYDVKM. The CDR3 sequence: CASSETGRQETQYF. The CDR3 DNA follows: TGTGCCAGCAGTGAGACAGGTCGTCAAGAGACCCAGTACTTC.

The V and J genes are TRBV6-1 and TRBJ1-2; TRBD1 matches at 12 bases. Germline V gene lookup returns CDR1 MNHNS and CDR2 SASEGT. V gave up 6 bases and J gave up 7 bases; unmatched junction bases: 9. The CDR3 runs to 15 residues. CDR3 bases: TGTGCCAGCAGGGATTGGGACAGGGGGCTTCGTGGCTACACCTTC. Translation gives CASRDWDRGLRGYTF.

V gene TRBV28 combines with J gene TRBJ1-3; D call uncertain. The CDR3 extends over 14 amino acids. CDR1 and CDR2 from the germline V gene are MDHEN and SYDVKM. Trimming left V 3 bases short and J 3 bases short, with 9 bases between. The CDR3 DNA is TGTGCCAGCAGTTTGGCCCCTGTTGGAAACACCATATATTTT. This sequence encodes CASSLAPVGNTIYF.

Concerning this clone itself: This may stem from a read error, because a much larger clone lies one nucleotide away. This chain uses TRBV7-9 with TRBJ2-2; D gene unclear. The germline CDR1 and CDR2 sequences are SEHNR and FQNEAQ (reference sequence). V was pared by 5 bases and J by 3 bases, with 16 bases between. The CDR3 extends over 16 amino acids. The CDR3 reads CASSQSPTGDTGELFF. Written as DNA, the CDR3 is TGTGCCAGCAGCCAGTCCCCGACTGGGGACACCGGGGAGCTGTTTTTT.

The chain carries TRBV5-1 and TRBJ2-5; D unclear. Trimming removed 0 bases at V and 3 bases at J, with 12 bases between. CDR3 length: 15 amino acids. Germline lookup yields CDR1 SGHRS and CDR2 YFSETQ. CDR3 loop: CASSLGPRPEETQYF. CDR3 nucleotides: TGCGCCAGCAGCTTGGGGCCCCGGCCCGAAGAGACCCAGTACTTC.

This sequence joins TRBV30 and TRBJ2-7; 8 bases align to TRBD1. V trimming: 2 bases; J trimming: 5 bases; junction bases outside the gene matches: 5. This CDR3 has 13 residues. In germline, CDR1 is GTSNPN, CDR2 SVGIG (reference sequence). CDR3: CAWSYDRGHEQYF. The CDR3 coding sequence is TGTGCCTGGAGTTACGACAGGGGCCACGAGCAGTACTTC.

CDR3 residues: CASSLGGTGHYNEQFF. CDR3 nucleotide sequence: TGTGCCAGCAGTTTAGGAGGCACAGGGCACTACAATGAGCAGTTCTTC. The rearrangement joins TRBV28 to TRBJ2-1, with TRBD1 as a possible D gene (6 bases). This CDR3 region has 16 residues. V was trimmed by 2 bases and J by 3 bases, leaving 14 bases between them. Germline CDR1 is MDHEN and CDR2 is SYDVKM.

This clone was seen a few times. Since a far larger clone is one base different, this is likely a read error. The V and J genes are TRBV28 and TRBJ2-2, with a possible D match to TRBD2 (5 bases). This CDR3 contains 14 residues. Per the germline V gene, CDR1 is MDHEN and CDR2 is SYDVKM. CDR3 region: CASSLTRNTGELLF. DNA of the CDR3: TGTGCCAGCAGTTTAACCAGGAACACCGGGGAGCTGCTTTTT.

The chain joins TRBV7-2 to TRBJ1-2; D gene uncertain. The CDR3 is made up of 13 amino acids. The germline V gene encodes CDR1 SGHTA and CDR2 FQGNSA. V shed 1 base and J shed 3 bases, with 6 bases lying between them. The CDR3: CASSLGSHYGYTF. Written as DNA, the CDR3 is TGTGCCAGCAGCTTAGGGTCACACTATGGCTACACCTTC. The whole variable domain, remainder taken from reference TRBV7-2 and TRBJ1-2, is GAGVSQSPSNKVTEKGKDVELRCDPISGHTALYWYRQSLGQGLEFLIYFQGNSAPDKSGLPSDRFSAERTGGSVSTLTIQRTQQEDSAVYLCASSLGSHYGYTFGSGTRLTVV.

The J gene is TRBJ1-5, the V gene TRBV2; D is undetermined. Germline V CDR1 and CDR2: SNHLY, FYNNEI. The V and J ends lost 3 bases and 3 bases respectively, with 6 bases between them. The CDR3 covers 13 residues. The CDR3 spells CASSESLNQPQHF. Written as DNA, the CDR3 is TGTGCCAGCAGTGAGAGTCTCAATCAGCCCCAGCATTTT.

Details on this clone: A far larger clone is off by one base, so a read error is likely. The V gene is TRBV4-2, the J gene TRBJ2-7; D may match TRBD1 or TRBD2 (5 bases each). This CDR3 has 18 amino acids. Germline CDR1 and CDR2: LGHNA and YNFKEQ. In DNA form, the CDR3 reads TGTGCCAGCAACCAAGGTCCCCCCGGGACCTCGATCTCCTACGAGCAGTACTTC. Translated, it gives CASNQGPPGTSISYEQYF.

The CDR3 DNA reads as TGTGCCAGCAGCTTAGTTGGGGCACTCTACAATGAGCAGTTCTTC. Protein: CASSLVGALYNEQFF. The genes are TRBV7-8 and TRBJ2-1; possibly TRBD1 for D (5 bases). With 1 base removed from V and 3 bases from J, the gap between germline ends came to 10 bases. The length of the CDR3 is 15 residues. Germline CDR1 is SGHVS and CDR2 is FQNEAQ. The full variable domain, rest sourced from reference TRBV7-8 and TRBJ2-1, is GAGVSQSPRYKVAKRGQDVALRCDPISGHVSLFWYQQALGQGPEFLTYFQNEAQLDKSGLPSDRFFAERPEGSVSTLKIQRTQQEDSAVYLCASSLVGALYNEQFFGPGTRLTVL.

The chain joins TRBV29-1 to TRBJ2-7; D possibly uses TRBD1 or TRBD2 (6 bases each). Trimming cost V 0 bases and J 6 bases, with 18 bases left between them. Germline CDR1 is SQVTM and CDR2 is ANQGSEA. CDR3 length: 15 residues. The CDR3: CSVEDAKGGISEQYF. DNA for the CDR3: TGCAGCGTTGAAGATGCGAAGGGGGGCATTAGCGAGCAGTACTTC.

This chain connects TRBV4-2 to TRBJ2-5; D is uncertain. Germline lookup yields CDR1 LGHNA and CDR2 YNFKEQ. The V gene lost 6 bases and the J gene lost 1 base, with 12 bases spanning the gap. This CDR3 has 14 residues. CDR3 region: CASSSVFSQETQYF. The CDR3 DNA sequence: TGTGCCAGCAGTTCAGTCTTTTCCCAAGAGACCCAGTACTTC.

Details on this clone: Given a far larger clone just one base away, this is likely a sequencing read error. Different DNA sequences within this sample yield the same CDR3. The chain recombines TRBV7-2 with TRBJ2-5; D may be TRBD1 (6 bases). The J call is doubtful: the DNA matches TRBJ2-7 better. CDR3 length: 15 residues. Per the germline V gene, CDR1 is SGHTA and CDR2 is FQGNSA. CDR3 loop: CASSLYWGQAYEQYF. The CDR3 bases are TGCGCCAGCAGCTTATACTGGGGGCAGGCCTACGAGCAGTACTTC.

This chain joins TRBV28 and TRBJ2-7; TRBD1 agrees at 9 bases. There are 15 residues in the CDR3. Unmatched junction bases numbered 10, after V lost 5 bases and J lost 5 bases. CDR1 is MDHEN, CDR2 SYDVKM, per germline. This chain's CDR3 is CASSRSTGGRDEQYF. The DNA for the CDR3 is TGTGCCAGCAGTCGCTCGACAGGGGGAAGGGACGAGCAGTACTTC. The entire variable domain, with the rest obtained from reference TRBV28 and TRBJ2-7, is as follows: DVKVTQSSRYLVKRTGEKVFLECVQDMDHENMFWYRQDPGLGLRLIYFSYDVKMKEKGDIPEGYSVSREKKERFSLILESASTNQTSMYLCASSRSTGGRDEQYFGPGTRLTVT.

About this clone: It differs at one base from a far larger clone, so likely a read error. The V gene is TRBV11-2, the J gene TRBJ2-7; D ambiguous. CDR3 length equals 11 residues. V was clipped by 5 bases and J by 2 bases, with 4 bases between them. The germline V gene encodes CDR1 SGHAT and CDR2 FQNNGV. CDR3 sequence: CASSPAYEQYF. Here the CDR3 DNA reads TGTGCCAGCAGCCCTGCCTACGAGCAGTACTTC.

The chain couples TRBV5-1 to TRBJ2-2; 7 positions match TRBD1. Germline values: CDR1 SGHRS, CDR2 YFSETQ. The ends lost 3 bases at V and 3 bases at J; junction bases unmatched: 5. The CDR3 runs 15 residues. The chain's CDR3 is CASSSDRTYTGELFF. In nucleotides, the CDR3 is TGCGCCAGCAGCTCGGACAGGACCTACACCGGGGAGCTGTTTTTT.

This chain connects TRBV7-9 to TRBJ2-1; D is unresolved. Deletions cut 2 bases from V and 5 bases from J, with 13 bases between. The length of the CDR3 is 15 residues. Germline CDR1 reads SEHNR; CDR2 reads FQNEAQ (reference sequence). CDR3 amino acids: CASSLSGGSNNEQFF. In nucleotides, the CDR3 is TGTGCCAGCAGCTTAAGTGGTGGATCCAACAATGAGCAGTTCTTC.

The chain is built from TRBV5-1 and TRBJ2-1; D unresolved. The CDR3 runs to 16 residues. Deletions cut 0 bases from V and 2 bases from J, with 12 bases between. Germline CDR1 is SGHRS and CDR2 is YFSETQ. The CDR3 coding sequence is TGCGCCAGCAGCTTGGCGGGCGGATTTACCTACAATGAGCAGTTCTTC. Translation: CASSLAGGFTYNEQFF.

V usage is TRBV7-7 and J usage is TRBJ2-5; 14 nucleotides agree with TRBD2. Unmatched junction bases numbered 8, after V lost 1 base and J lost 4 bases. The CDR3 is 18 residues long. In germline, CDR1 is SSHAT, CDR2 FNYEAQ (reference sequence). CDR3 in amino acids: CASSLGRLAGGRGETQYF. CDR3 nucleotides: TGTGCCAGCAGCTTAGGTCGACTAGCGGGAGGGAGGGGAGAGACCCAGTACTTC.

This clone has at least ten counts. V usage is TRBV6-5 and J usage is TRBJ2-3, with D unclear. The germline V gene encodes CDR1 MNHEY and CDR2 SVGAGI. This CDR3 is 14 amino acids long. The V gene lost 3 bases and the J gene lost 3 bases, with 10 bases spanning the gap. DNA of the CDR3: TGTGCCAGCAGTTATAACGCGCAAACAGATACGCAGTATTTT. Its protein is CASSYNAQTDTQYF.

V is TRBV7-6 and J is TRBJ1-3; tentatively, D is TRBD1 (5 bases). V lost 4 bases and J lost 2, with 12 bases in between. There are 15 residues in the CDR3. Germline CDR1 is SGHVS and CDR2 is FNYEAQ. The CDR3 sequence: CASSSRDGAGNTIYF. Written as DNA, the CDR3 is TGTGCCAGCAGCTCCCGGGACGGGGCTGGAAACACCATATATTTT.

This clone was observed a handful of times. A single base is all that separates this from a far larger clone, so a read error is likely. The rearrangement uses TRBV30 and TRBJ2-1; tentatively, D is TRBD1 (6 bases). Germline values: CDR1 GTSNPN, CDR2 SVGIG (reference sequence). The CDR3 contains 12 residues. V was pared by 5 bases and J by 6 bases, with 11 bases between. The CDR3 is CAWGQGPNEQFF. CDR3 nucleotide sequence: TGTGCCTGGGGTCAGGGGCCCAATGAGCAGTTCTTC.

This rearrangement joins TRBV15 to TRBJ2-5; D is perhaps TRBD1 or TRBD2 (5 bases each). Trimming pared 1 base from V and 3 bases from J, leaving 9 bases between. The germline gives CDR1 LNHNV, CDR2 YYDKDF (reference sequence). This CDR3 has 14 amino acids. In DNA form, the CDR3 reads TGTGCCACCAGCAGAGGAGGGACGGAAGAGACCCAGTACTTC. Its translation: CATSRGGTEETQYF.

This clone was counted a few times. A much larger clone differs by one base, so this may be a read error. The genes are TRBV18 and TRBJ1-1; no clear D gene. Germline lookup yields CDR1 KGHSH and CDR2 LQKENI. The V end was cut by 4 bases, the J end by 7 bases, with 13 bases between. The CDR3 runs to 13 residues. The CDR3 DNA is TGTGCCAGCTCACAACAGCTGGACGGTGAAGCTTTCTTT. Amino acid sequence: CASSQQLDGEAFF.